This TCR beta chain is drawn from a study of CD8+ T cells in alopecia areata. Background on the study: Those patients who were treated received oral tofacitinib, which was given at 5 to 10 mg twice daily for moderate-to-severe alopecia areata. Study conclusions and caveats: Affected scalp, especially in alopecia totalis/universalis, had a higher clonality than normal scalp did.

The ends lost 1 base at V and 6 bases at J; junction bases unmatched: 8. This CDR3 has 16 residues. In germline, CDR1 is SGHTA, CDR2 FQGNSA. cDNA prepared by RNA extraction and subsequent reverse transcription served as the template for sequencing. The method was immunoSEQ multiplex PCR; TCRdb's version includes in-frame clones alone and lacks a portion of them. The profile shows 180,000 or so clones, 58% of them singletons. Remarks on this clone: Its specificity is unknown.

Described treatment: oral pan-JAK inhibitor, 5-10 mg twice daily. This sequence joins TRBV7-2 and TRBJ2-3; the match to TRBD2 covers 9 bases. This specimen consisted of CD4+ T cells sorted from blood, obtained at week 24, from a patient treated with tofacitinib. The receptor was derived from a human donor with alopecia areata. CDR3 residues: CASSLVSSGTADTQYF. CDR3 sequence (DNA): TGTGCCAGCAGCTTAGTCTCTAGCGGGACGGCCGATACGCAGTATTTT. Together with reference TRBV7-2 and TRBJ2-3, the CDR3 gives the full variable domain: GAGVSQSPSNKVTEKGKDVELRCDPISGHTALYWYRQSLGQGLEFLIYFQGNSAPDKSGLPSDRFSAERTGGSVSTLTIQRTQQEDSAVYLCASSLVSSGTADTQYFGPGTRLTVL.